This T cell receptor beta chain derives from a study of blood T cell repertoires in COVID-19 (TCRdb year 2020). General notes on the study: Samples covering the acute and convalescent phases of COVID-19 were provided by collaborators in the United States, Italy and Spain. The prospective study material was composed of cDNA or gDNA derived from T cells, B-cell-depleted T cells, or PBMCs. The dataset comprised deeply sampled blood TCRbeta repertoires from subjects exposed to, actively infected with, or recovered from COVID-19. A freely available public database, intended as a resource for researchers studying the immune response to SARS-CoV-2, is where the repertoires were released. The samples were drawn from two sources: the first 160 participants of the ongoing ImmuneRACE study, and some 1,300 subjects contributed by 6 global collaborators. The sample metadata nearly always contained a de-identified subject ID, COVID-19 status, age in years and sex. Where available, HLA class I and class II types were obtained from metadata supplied by the sample provider rather than from assay-based typing.

Collaborating institutions collected whole blood in K2EDTA tubes following their own protocols. Collaborator samples were shipped for TCRbeta analysis as frozen whole blood, isolated PBMCs, or DNA extracted from either sample type. Overall study results and their limits: The amount of clinical and demographic metadata varied by source and participant and was provided uncurated.

In the case of this clone: The clone's antigen remains unknown. Per-nucleotide qualities are absent, and no much larger clonotype sits a single base away.

The immunoSEQ Assay, a bias-controlled multiplex PCR, was used to amplify TCRbeta CDR3 regions from genomic DNA. The authors' analysis ran thus. Within the assay, amplification of reference gene primers was used to estimate how many nucleated cells each sample contained. To quantify the absolute abundance of each unique TCRbeta CDR3 rearrangement, sequence reads were collapsed and filtered. For each sample, productive Simpson clonality was calculated as the square root of Simpson's diversity index across productive rearrangements. TCRdb retrieved this table from immuneACCESS and kept in-frame rearrangements only. Not all clones are present; in checked studies, unresolved V genes account for under half, and no reason is known for the remainder. The DNA gave D and trimming, while V, J and clone size come from that table. Here the sample has some 120,000 clones; more than 75% occur a single time. The top ten clonotypes cover roughly 8% of the sample.

The germline V gene sets CDR1 to MNHEY and CDR2 to SVGEGT. V lost 5 bases and J lost 2 bases; the stretch between them is 10 bases long. The CDR3, cysteine through phenylalanine, is 13 amino acids long. Of all the DNA, just the CDR3 is kept, 39 bases in frame from base 1. This clonotype was obtained from a man in his fifties or sixties with acute or convalescent COVID-19. The receptor chain draws on TRBV6-2 or TRBV6-3 and TRBJ2-7, with no D gene named confidently. The specimen sequenced was peripheral blood. CDR3 reads: CASSINRAYEQYF. In nucleotide form, the sequence is TGTGCCAGCAGTATTAACAGAGCCTACGAGCAGTACTTC.